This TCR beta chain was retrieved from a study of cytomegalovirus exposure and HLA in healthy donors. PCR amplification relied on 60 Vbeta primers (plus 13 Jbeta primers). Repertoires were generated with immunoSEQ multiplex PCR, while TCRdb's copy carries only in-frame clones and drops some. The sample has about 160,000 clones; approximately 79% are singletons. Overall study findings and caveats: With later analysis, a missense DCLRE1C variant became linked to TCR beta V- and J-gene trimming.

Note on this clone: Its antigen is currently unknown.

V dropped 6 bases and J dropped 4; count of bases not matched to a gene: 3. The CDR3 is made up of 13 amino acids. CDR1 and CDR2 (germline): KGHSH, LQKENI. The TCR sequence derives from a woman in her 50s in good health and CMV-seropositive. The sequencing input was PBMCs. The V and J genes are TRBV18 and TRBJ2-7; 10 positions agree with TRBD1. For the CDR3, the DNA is TGTGCCAGCTCGACAGGGGGCGGGTACGAGCAGTACTTC. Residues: CASSTGGGYEQYF.